The 30 T cell receptor beta chains below all came from one sample that was sequenced in a study of cytomegalovirus exposure and HLA in healthy donors. With 60 Vbeta and 13 Jbeta primers, the PCR was carried out. The table came from immunoSEQ multiplex PCR; TCRdb's copy has only in-frame clones and leaves some out. The sample consists of more than 85,000 clones, approximately 83% of them appearing once. The sequenced sample was PBMCs. The receptors were gathered from a man in his late teens or twenties in good health and CMV-seronegative.

The chain joins TRBV11-2 to TRBJ1-1; TRBD1 matches 9 bases. The germline gives CDR1 SGHAT, CDR2 FQNNGV. J lost 4 bases, V lost 0 bases, and 6 bases had no gene match. There are 16 residues in the CDR3. The CDR3 is CASSLEPTGGGTEAFF. In DNA, the CDR3 is TGTGCCAGCAGCTTAGAACCAACAGGGGGCGGCACTGAAGCTTTCTTT.

The rearrangement joins TRBV7-2 to TRBJ2-3, with D perhaps matching TRBD1 (5 bases). V lost 5 bases to trimming and J lost 3 bases, with 18 bases between them. CDR1 and CDR2 from the germline V gene are SGHTA and FQGNSA. The CDR3 has 16 residues. CDR3 sequence (DNA): TGTGCCAGCAGCCCACCCGACAGAGCGAGAACAGATACGCAGTATTTT. It encodes CASSPPDRARTDTQYF. The variable domain in full, completed from reference TRBV7-2 and TRBJ2-3, reads GAGVSQSPSNKVTEKGKDVELRCDPISGHTALYWYRQSLGQGLEFLIYFQGNSAPDKSGLPSDRFSAERTGGSVSTLTIQRTQQEDSAVYLCASSPPDRARTDTQYFGPGTRLTVL.

This chain joins TRBV28 and TRBJ1-1; 10 bases align to TRBD1. This CDR3 has 16 amino acids. CDR1 is MDHEN and CDR2 is SYDVKM in the germline V gene. Trimming removed 9 bases from V and 0 bases from J; junction bases left unmatched: 10. The CDR3 DNA reads TGTGCCAGTCTCCCCGGGACAGGGGCGGTGAACACTGAAGCTTTCTTT. Protein: CASLPGTGAVNTEAFF.

The V and J genes are TRBV19 and TRBJ2-1, with D hard to call. CDR1 is LNHDA, CDR2 SQIVND, per germline (reference sequence). This CDR3 region has 13 residues. The germline V and J ends were trimmed by 5 bases and 9 bases, with 14 bases remaining between them. The CDR3 DNA reads as TGTGCCAGTAGTCTCCTACCTCGGGTTGAGCAGTTCTTC. This sequence encodes CASSLLPRVEQFF.

This clone was detected only once. The chain carries TRBV9 and TRBJ1-1; no clear D gene. This CDR3 is built from 13 residues. V lost 0 bases to trimming and J lost 4 bases, with 7 bases between them. Germline assignment: CDR1 SGDLS and CDR2 YYNGEE. The CDR3 loop reads CASSVDGITEAFF. CDR3 in DNA: TGTGCCAGCAGCGTAGACGGGATCACTGAAGCTTTCTTT.

The chain joins TRBV19 to TRBJ1-2; a weak D match, TRBD1 (5 bases). Trimming removed 2 bases at V and 6 bases at J, with 16 bases between. The germline V gene has CDR1 LNHDA and CDR2 SQIVND (reference sequence). The CDR3 runs to 15 residues. The CDR3: CASSINMGGVDGYTF. The DNA of the CDR3 is TGTGCCAGTAGTATAAATATGGGGGGAGTGGATGGCTACACCTTC.

The chain recombines TRBV28 with TRBJ2-7, with a possible D match to TRBD2 (5 bases). With 3 bases removed from V and 7 bases from J, the gap between germline ends came to 13 bases. Germline V gene sequence: CDR1 MDHEN, CDR2 SYDVKM. This CDR3 is built from 13 residues. In DNA form, the CDR3 reads TGTGCCAGCAGTTTGAAGGCCCGGGGAGAGCAGTACTTC. This sequence encodes CASSLKARGEQYF.

This chain joins TRBV6-4 and TRBJ2-1; TRBD2 might be the D (6 bases). Trimming stripped 6 bases from V and 6 bases from J, with 15 bases between. The CDR3 spans 14 residues. Looked up from germline, CDR1 is MRHNA and CDR2 is SNTAGT. The CDR3: CASRTEGWVNEQFF. The DNA for the CDR3 is TGTGCCAGCAGGACGGAGGGTTGGGTCAATGAGCAGTTCTTC.

The V gene is TRBV9, the J gene TRBJ2-7; a possible D gene is TRBD1 (5 bases). Germline CDR1 reads SGDLS; CDR2 reads YYNGEE. V was trimmed by 2 bases and J by 7 bases, leaving 16 bases between them. The CDR3 has 14 amino acids. CDR3 amino acids: CASSVTLGAREQYF. DNA for the CDR3: TGTGCCAGCAGCGTCACCCTTGGGGCTAGAGAGCAGTACTTC. Full variable domain (rest looked up from reference TRBV9 and TRBJ2-7): DSGVTQTPKHLITATGQRVTLRCSPRSGDLSVYWYQQSLDQGLQFLIQYYNGEERAKGNILERFSAQQFPDLHSELNLSSLELGDSALYFCASSVTLGAREQYFGPGTRLTVT.

As for this clone: An end of the junction does not agree with germline; a read error may underlie this. V is TRBV29-1 and J is TRBJ2-5, with 7 nucleotides matching TRBD1. CDR1 and CDR2 from the germline V gene are SQVTM and ANQGSEA. The CDR3 totals 13 residues. The CDR3 reads CSVEGGVLETQYF. For the CDR3, the DNA is TGCAGCGTCGAAGGGGGCGTTTTGGAGACCCAGTACTTC.

This clone was recorded a few times. This chain connects TRBV6-5 to TRBJ2-1, with 10 bases fitting TRBD2. The germline CDR1 and CDR2 sequences are MNHEY and SVGAGI. V dropped 6 bases and J dropped 7; count of bases not matched to a gene: 3. This CDR3 has 13 amino acids. This CDR3 is CASRPAGGNEQFF. CDR3 nucleotides: TGTGCCAGCAGGCCAGCGGGAGGGAATGAGCAGTTCTTC.

This clone was seen only once. This sequence joins TRBV27 and TRBJ2-1; D is unclear. The V and J ends lost 1 base and 4 bases respectively, with 5 bases between them. The CDR3 is 13 amino acids. Looked up from germline, CDR1 is MNHEY and CDR2 is SMNVEV (reference sequence). The chain's CDR3 is CASSLYSYNEQFF. The CDR3 bases are TGTGCCAGCAGTTTATACTCGTACAATGAGCAGTTCTTC.

The chain employs TRBV7-6 and TRBJ2-3, with TRBD2 matching over 9 bases. Germline V gene sequence: CDR1 SGHVS, CDR2 FNYEAQ. The CDR3 has 16 amino acids. With V trimmed by 2 bases and J by 12 bases, 15 bases remained unmatched. DNA for the CDR3: TGTGCCAGCAGCTTATCCTCCGAACGGGGACTAGCTCCCCAGTATTTT. Its protein is CASSLSSERGLAPQYF.

This chain uses TRBV27 with TRBJ1-5, with D hard to call. V was pared by 9 bases and J by 0 bases, with 15 bases between. The CDR3 has 15 residues. Germline V gene lookup returns CDR1 MNHEY and CDR2 SMNVEV (reference sequence). Here the CDR3 reads CASPPGANSNQPQHF. The CDR3 region has the DNA TGTGCCAGTCCTCCGGGTGCTAATAGCAATCAGCCCCAGCATTTT.

This chain links TRBV7-8 with TRBJ2-1; 8 bases agree with TRBD2. With 3 bases clipped from V and 10 bases from J, the junction kept 11 bases outside the gene matches. This CDR3 comprises 15 residues. The germline gives CDR1 SGHVS, CDR2 FQNEAQ. Here the CDR3 reads CASSFGWGASGEQFF. The CDR3 bases are TGTGCCAGCAGCTTTGGATGGGGTGCTAGCGGGGAGCAGTTCTTC.

This chain links TRBV28 with TRBJ2-7; TRBD1 agrees at 7 bases. CDR1 is MDHEN, CDR2 SYDVKM, per germline. The CDR3 runs 14 residues. Unmatched junction bases numbered 10, after V lost 11 bases and J lost 0 bases. The CDR3 is CASMDWDSSYEQYF. The CDR3 DNA follows: TGTGCCTCTATGGATTGGGACAGCTCCTACGAGCAGTACTTC. Full variable domain (rest looked up from reference TRBV28 and TRBJ2-7): DVKVTQSSRYLVKRTGEKVFLECVQDMDHENMFWYRQDPGLGLRLIYFSYDVKMKEKGDIPEGYSVSREKKERFSLILESASTNQTSMYLCASMDWDSSYEQYFGPGTRLTVT.

The V gene is TRBV11-3, the J gene TRBJ2-3; 13 bases line up with TRBD2. The germline V gene has CDR1 SGHNT and CDR2 YENEEA. This CDR3 is 18 amino acids long. Trimming removed 0 bases from V and 4 bases from J; junction bases left unmatched: 7. This CDR3 is CASSLDGGLAGVSDTQYF. The CDR3, as DNA: TGTGCCAGCAGCTTAGATGGAGGACTAGCGGGAGTCTCAGATACGCAGTATTTT. Full variable domain (outside the CDR3, taken from reference TRBV11-3 and TRBJ2-3): EAGVVQSPRYKIIEKKQPVAFWCNPISGHNTLYWYLQNLGQGPELLIRYENEEAVDDSQLPKDRFSAERLKGVDSTLKIQPAELGDSAVYLCASSLDGGLAGVSDTQYFGPGTRLTVL.

The chain carries TRBV28 and TRBJ2-2; 10 positions agree with TRBD2. This CDR3 has 17 amino acids. Looked up from germline, CDR1 is MDHEN and CDR2 is SYDVKM. V trimming: 6 bases; J trimming: 1 base; junction bases outside the gene matches: 8. The CDR3 DNA sequence: TGTGCCAGCAGGGTACCAGGACTAGCGGAGAACACCGGGGAGCTGTTTTTT. It codes for CASRVPGLAENTGELFF.

V is TRBV5-1 and J is TRBJ2-5, with TRBD1 as a possible D gene (6 bases). The CDR3 is 14 amino acids. Trimming took 4 bases from V and 1 from J, leaving 11 bases between them. Germline loops: CDR1 SGHRS, CDR2 YFSETQ. The CDR3 loop reads CASSKGQVQETQYF. CDR3 in DNA: TGCGCCAGCAGCAAGGGACAAGTCCAAGAGACCCAGTACTTC.

The chain links TRBV28 to TRBJ2-2; perhaps TRBD2 as D (5 bases). Germline values: CDR1 MDHEN, CDR2 SYDVKM. This CDR3 is 15 amino acids long. V was cut by 3 bases and J by 4 bases, with 12 bases left in between. CDR3 in amino acids: CASSFSGKATGELFF. CDR3 in DNA: TGTGCCAGCAGTTTTTCGGGGAAGGCCACCGGGGAGCTGTTTTTT.

The sample holds a few counts of this clone. This sequence joins TRBV10-2 and TRBJ1-1, with 7 positions matching TRBD1. The V gene end was trimmed by 6 bases and the J gene end by 0 bases; junction bases not matched to a gene: 4. The CDR3 extends over 14 amino acids. Per germline, CDR1 WSHSY and CDR2 SAAADI. CDR3 sequence reads: CASRVGQLNTEAFF. The CDR3 nucleotides are TGCGCCAGCAGAGTGGGACAGCTGAACACTGAAGCTTTCTTT.

This chain joins TRBV21-1 and TRBJ2-3; the D call in the table, TRBD2, was not verified against the DNA. TRBV21-1 is a pseudogene segment. The CDR3 totals 16 residues. Here the CDR3 reads CASSISSARFSDTQYF. CDR3 in DNA: TGTGCCAGCAGCATATCTAGCGCCCGTTTTTCAGATACGCAGTATTTT.

CDR3 nucleotide sequence: TGTGCCAGCAGCTCAAAGGGGGGGGGCTATCAGCCCCAGCATTTT. Protein: CASSSKGGGYQPQHF. The chain recombines TRBV6-1 with TRBJ1-5, with a weak D call TRBD1 (6 bases). Germline V gives CDR1 MNHNS, CDR2 SASEGT. The CDR3 is 15 amino acids. V lost 6 bases, J lost 5 bases, and 17 bases lay in between.

The genes are TRBV10-2 and TRBJ2-3; the D gene is possibly TRBD2 (5 bases). Germline V lookup: CDR1 WSHSY, CDR2 SAAADI. With 6 bases removed from V and 2 bases from J, the gap between germline ends came to 12 bases. The CDR3 spans 14 residues. The DNA for the CDR3 is TGCGCCAGCAGCGAGGTGGAGGACACAGATACGCAGTATTTT. Its translation: CASSEVEDTDTQYF.

The chain uses TRBV27 and TRBJ1-1; D perhaps matches TRBD1 (5 bases). Germline values: CDR1 MNHEY, CDR2 SMNVEV (reference sequence). V shed 3 bases and J shed 7 bases, with 18 bases lying between them. This CDR3 is 15 amino acids long. CDR3 amino acids: CASSFDSLGFNEAFF. The CDR3 region has the DNA TGTGCCAGCAGTTTTGACAGTCTCGGATTTAATGAAGCTTTCTTT.

This chain links TRBV4-1 with TRBJ2-1, with TRBD2 identical over 11 bases. The length of the CDR3 is 15 residues. J lost 6 bases, V lost 1 base, and 2 bases had no gene match. Germline CDR1 reads MGHRA; CDR2 reads YSYEKL. CDR3 sequence (DNA): TGCGCCAGCAGCCAAGTAGCGGGAGGGCCCAATGAGCAGTTCTTC. Its protein is CASSQVAGGPNEQFF.

The rearrangement uses TRBV7-2 and TRBJ2-2; the match to TRBD1 covers 7 bases. Germline values: CDR1 SGHTA, CDR2 FQGNSA. The CDR3 runs to 16 residues. Trimming cost V 0 bases and J 5 bases; bases outside gene matches: 6. The CDR3 nucleotides read TGTGCCAGCAGCTTAGCGGGGCCAGGGGGAACCGGGGAGCTGTTTTTT. This encodes CASSLAGPGGTGELFF. Supplemented by reference TRBV7-2 and TRBJ2-2, the full variable domain reads GAGVSQSPSNKVTEKGKDVELRCDPISGHTALYWYRQSLGQGLEFLIYFQGNSAPDKSGLPSDRFSAERTGGSVSTLTIQRTQQEDSAVYLCASSLAGPGGTGELFFGEGSRLTVL.

A note on this clone: A far more abundant clone sits one base away, making this likely a read error. The sample contains more than one DNA sequence encoding this CDR3. The chain recombines TRBV7-9 with TRBJ2-1; TRBD2 aligns across 14 bases. Looked up from germline, CDR1 is SEHNR and CDR2 is FQNEAQ (reference sequence). With V trimmed by 5 bases and J by 13 bases, 7 bases remained unmatched. The CDR3 loop spans 14 amino acids. This CDR3 reads CASSLGTSGSSQFF. For the CDR3, the DNA is TGTGCCAGCAGCCTTGGGACTAGCGGGAGTAGTCAGTTCTTC.

J is TRBJ2-7 and V is TRBV27; 8 nucleotides align to TRBD2. The CDR3 contains 17 residues. Germline CDR1 is MNHEY and CDR2 is SMNVEV (reference sequence). V shed 8 bases and J 4 bases; nucleotides not matched to a gene: 19. In DNA, the CDR3 is TGTGCCAGCTATCCCCCATCCCCGGGACTAGGATTTTACGAGCAGTACTTC. Amino acid sequence: CASYPPSPGLGFYEQYF.

The J gene is TRBJ2-3, the V gene TRBV15, with 9 nucleotides matching TRBD2. Germline trimming cut 1 base from V and 7 bases from J; bases unmatched to any gene: 6. In germline, CDR1 is LNHNV, CDR2 YYDKDF (reference sequence). CDR3 length: 15 residues. The DNA of the CDR3 is TGTGCCACCAGCAGAGTAGCGGGAGACGTAAATACGCAGTATTTT. Encoded protein: CATSRVAGDVNTQYF.